The entry below describes one TCR beta chain. This specimen comes from a study of blood T cell repertoires in COVID-19. Study summary: Both acute and convalescent COVID-19 samples were obtained from the United States, Italy and Spain. From T cells, B-cell-depleted T cells, or PBMCs came the material, which was cDNA or gDNA.

Original methodology: Reference gene primer amplification gave nucleated cell count estimates. The protocol was immunoSEQ multiplex PCR, while the TCRdb copy is restricted to in-frame clones and leaves out a portion. Clonal size and the V and J genes are those of that table, whereas D and trimming came from the DNA. The sample holds more than 200,000 clones, 70% to 90% seen once. The sequence derives from a woman aged 35 to 49 who had recovered from COVID-19. Sequenced material: peripheral blood.

DNA of the CDR3: TGTGCCAGCAGCTCGGACAGGGCTGGTGAGCAGTTCTTC. It is translated as CASSSDRAGEQFF. The rearrangement links TRBV7-3 to TRBJ2-1, with 8 bases aligning to TRBD1. Germline-derived CDR1 and CDR2 are SGHTA and FQGTGA. The CDR3 is 13 amino acids. V gave up 4 bases and J gave up 9 bases; unmatched junction bases: 5.